These T cell receptor beta chains were read from a single sample in a study of beta chain features in type 1 diabetes. Measured with immunoSEQ multiplex PCR; TCRdb has only the in-frame clones, and not every one. The repertoire has fewer than 500,000 clones, about 15% of them found once; the top ten carry 0.03% to 0.04%. The sample comprised naive CD4+ T cells from blood. These receptors all stem from a man aged 30-40 years in good health. CDR3s include the opening cysteine and the closing phenylalanine or tryptophan. D genes are given only for firm matches.

D	V	J	CDR3
TRBD1	TRBV15	TRBJ1-2	CATRRQGGAGYTF
TRBD1	TRBV2	TRBJ1-6	CASSLTGGNSPLHF
TRBD2	TRBV30	TRBJ2-5	CAWSVRTSGSETQYF
.	TRBV2	TRBJ2-6	CASSGQSRANVLTF
.	TRBV2	TRBJ2-5	CASAGPFLGTQYF
TRBD2	TRBV9	TRBJ2-3	CASSVASSGRGSDTQYF
.	TRBV7-9	TRBJ2-1	CASSSRDTLRWYNEQFF
.	TRBV2	TRBJ2-5	CASSPVRDTFQETQYF
.	TRBV6-5	TRBJ2-2	CASSYLATVTGELFF
.	TRBV25-1	TRBJ1-2	CASSDLPDFYGYTF
TRBD1	TRBV29-1	TRBJ2-3	CSVQGVVTDTQYF
TRBD1	TRBV15	TRBJ2-3	CATSRVSGGSDTQYF
.	TRBV6-7	TRBJ2-3	CASSYPGQRDTDTQYF
.	TRBV30	TRBJ2-3	CAWKKLASSTDTQYF
.	TRBV7-2	TRBJ1-2	CASSWGTGGYGYTF
.	TRBV15	TRBJ2-1	CATSQTRSSYNEQFF
.	TRBV4-3	TRBJ2-1	CASSQDLPNEQFF
.	TRBV30	TRBJ1-4	CAWSALEKLFF
.	TRBV30	TRBJ1-4	CAWSRGAGEKLFF
TRBD1	TRBV15	TRBJ2-7	CATSSHPGQGLYEQYF
TRBD2	TRBV5-4	TRBJ2-5	CASSFPSGGRETQYF
TRBD2	TRBV9	TRBJ2-3	CASSVVGREGGTQYF
.	TRBV5-4	TRBJ2-3	CASSLVSGGTTDTQYF
.	TRBV29-1	TRBJ2-3	CSVERMSPDTQYF
TRBD1	TRBV6-5	TRBJ1-3	CASSRTGQNTIYF
.	TRBV25-1	TRBJ1-1	CASSPQGLSTEAFF
TRBD2	TRBV6-1	TRBJ2-1	CASSEAAGGTLREQFF
.	TRBV6-6	TRBJ1-2	CASSHRMGRTEGYTF
.	TRBV6-7	TRBJ1-1	CASSYRGQKYMNTEAFF
.	TRBV19	TRBJ2-1	CASSPILGRYYNEQFF
.	TRBV4-3	TRBJ2-7	CASSQGKGGPNPEQYF
.	TRBV5-6	TRBJ2-5	CASTFLAWETQYF
.	TRBV27	TRBJ2-6	CASSPRIRGSGANVLTF
.	TRBV4-1	TRBJ2-6	CASSQDTDRHTTGANVLTF
TRBD2	TRBV4-1	TRBJ2-3	CASSQPGTSAVDTQYF
.	TRBV10-3	TRBJ2-6	CAISGTSGANVLTF
TRBD2	TRBV5-1	TRBJ2-3	CASSPGRGLAGGPTDTQYF
.	TRBV7-8	TRBJ2-3	CASSLKSNTDTQYF
TRBD2	TRBV30	TRBJ2-3	CAWSVTRTSGSTDTQYF
.	TRBV7-6	TRBJ2-1	CASSLVPGSSYNEQFF
TRBD2	TRBV6-6	TRBJ2-5	CASSTGTSGSQYF
TRBD1	TRBV4-3	TRBJ2-1	CASSQQGATYNEQFF
.	TRBV4-1	TRBJ1-2	CASSQWDKGYGYTF
.	TRBV25-1	TRBJ2-1	CASSGSTGPKLFF
.	TRBV9	TRBJ1-1	CASSVGSGNTEAFF
.	TRBV11-3	TRBJ2-3	CASSSHTAGLLTFSTDTQYF
.	TRBV7-2	TRBJ2-7	CASSRLGSVDEQYF
.	TRBV7-2	TRBJ2-1	CASSYPANEQFF
.	TRBV6-5	TRBJ1-2	CASRSGYGYTF
.	TRBV14	TRBJ1-2	CASSQVQGIAYGYTF
.	TRBV9	TRBJ2-3	CASSVLGTDTQYF